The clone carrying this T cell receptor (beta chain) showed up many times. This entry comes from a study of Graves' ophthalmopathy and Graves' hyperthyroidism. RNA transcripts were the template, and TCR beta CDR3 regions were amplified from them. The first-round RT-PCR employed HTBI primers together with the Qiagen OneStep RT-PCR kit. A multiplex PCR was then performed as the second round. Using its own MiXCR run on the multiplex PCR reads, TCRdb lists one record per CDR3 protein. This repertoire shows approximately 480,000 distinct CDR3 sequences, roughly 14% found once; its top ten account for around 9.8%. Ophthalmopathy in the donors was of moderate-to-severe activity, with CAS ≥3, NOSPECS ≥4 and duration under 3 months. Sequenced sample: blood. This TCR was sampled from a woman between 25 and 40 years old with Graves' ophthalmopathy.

The CDR3 sequence: CSATPGQGDDGYTF. The DNA of the CDR3 is TGCAGTGCTACACCGGGACAGGGAGACGATGGCTACACCTTC. The genes are TRBV20-1 and TRBJ1-2; 9 nucleotides align to TRBD1. The length of the CDR3 is 14 residues. Trimming took 4 bases from V and 6 from J; bases not matched to a gene: 9. The germline CDR1 and CDR2 sequences are DFQATT and SNEGSKA (reference sequence).